A selection of T cell receptor beta chains follows, all from one sample in a study of response to subunit inactivated influenza vaccine. TCRdb ran MiXCR on the RT-PCR reads and lists one entry per CDR3 protein. The repertoire has about 520,000 distinct CDR3 sequences, around 9.9% of them found once; the top ten carry about an eighth. The material was PBMCs from blood, obtained more than 35 days after vaccination. The receptors stem from a man in his forties or fifties who received an inactivated influenza vaccine. Each CDR3 is given with its conserved first and last residue. A D gene is named only where the DNA matches it firmly. Size tells how often a clone was seen (once, few, many) or the class of an expanded clone, and some rows leave it out.

d_call: TRBD2
j_call: TRBJ2-1
clone_size: .
v_call: TRBV6-2/TRBV6-3
cdr3_aa: CASSLGGEGRHNEQFF
cdr3_nt: TGTGCCAGCAGTTTGGGGGGGGAGGGCCGCCACAATGAGCAGTTCTTC

d_call: .
j_call: TRBJ2-1
clone_size: many
v_call: TRBV7-6
cdr3_aa: CASSLGWLRGSREQFF
cdr3_nt: TGTGCCAGCAGCTTAGGATGGTTGCGCGGGTCGCGGGAGCAGTTCTTC

d_call: .
j_call: TRBJ2-7
clone_size: many
v_call: TRBV20-1
cdr3_aa: CSASHRQVIGSYEQYF
cdr3_nt: TGCAGTGCTAGTCATCGGCAGGTGATAGGCTCCTACGAGCAGTACTTC

d_call: TRBD2
j_call: TRBJ2-3
clone_size: many
v_call: TRBV6-2/TRBV6-3
cdr3_aa: CASSYPSNSGETDTQYF
cdr3_nt: TGTGCCAGCAGTTACCCCAGCAATAGCGGGGAAACAGATACGCAGTATTTT

d_call: .
j_call: TRBJ2-1
clone_size: .
v_call: TRBV7-3
cdr3_aa: CASSLTGTERQFF
cdr3_nt: TGTGCCAGCAGCTTAACTGGGACCGAAAGGCAGTTCTTC

d_call: TRBD2
j_call: TRBJ2-2
clone_size: .
v_call: TRBV4-3
cdr3_aa: CASSQGLAGAHPTGELFF
cdr3_nt: TGCGCCAGCAGCCAAGGGCTAGCGGGAGCACATCCAACCGGGGAGCTGTTTTTT

d_call: TRBD2
j_call: TRBJ2-5
clone_size: .
v_call: TRBV12-3/TRBV12-4
cdr3_aa: CASTSGVKETQYF
cdr3_nt: TGTGCCAGCACTAGCGGGGTAAAAGAGACCCAGTACTTC

d_call: .
j_call: TRBJ2-1
clone_size: few
v_call: TRBV29-1
cdr3_aa: CSVRALAYNEQFF
cdr3_nt: TGCAGCGTCCGCGCCCTCGCCTACAATGAGCAGTTCTTC

d_call: .
j_call: TRBJ2-3
clone_size: many
v_call: TRBV7-9
cdr3_aa: CASSLWRGMGADTQYF
cdr3_nt: TGTGCCAGCAGCCTCTGGCGGGGCATGGGGGCAGATACGCAGTATTTT

d_call: .
j_call: TRBJ2-5
clone_size: few
v_call: TRBV14
cdr3_aa: CASSQGWGAASPQYF
cdr3_nt: TGTGCCAGCAGCCAAGGATGGGGAGCCGCGTCCCCCCAGTACTTC

d_call: .
j_call: TRBJ2-2
clone_size: many
v_call: TRBV5-6
cdr3_aa: CASSRQNTGELFF
cdr3_nt: TGTGCCAGCAGCCGACAGAACACCGGGGAGCTGTTTTTT

d_call: TRBD1
j_call: TRBJ1-3
clone_size: many
v_call: TRBV4-3
cdr3_aa: CASSQGTGLGNTIYF
cdr3_nt: TGCGCCAGCAGCCAAGGGACAGGGCTTGGAAACACCATATATTTT

d_call: TRBD1
j_call: TRBJ2-7
clone_size: many
v_call: TRBV6-2/TRBV6-3
cdr3_aa: CASRTGEWGFDEQYF
cdr3_nt: TGTGCCAGCAGGACAGGGGAATGGGGTTTCGACGAGCAGTACTTC

d_call: TRBD1
j_call: TRBJ2-5
clone_size: .
v_call: TRBV3-1
cdr3_aa: CASSHTRTGSWAHQETQYF
cdr3_nt: TGTGCCAGCAGCCACACCCGGACAGGGTCTTGGGCCCACCAAGAGACCCAGTACTTC

d_call: .
j_call: TRBJ2-3
clone_size: few
v_call: TRBV7-2
cdr3_aa: CASSKRQDTDTQYF
cdr3_nt: TGTGCCAGCAGCAAAAGACAGGACACAGATACGCAGTATTTT

d_call: TRBD2
j_call: TRBJ2-1
clone_size: .
v_call: TRBV20-1
cdr3_aa: CSAARGAGDNEQFF
cdr3_nt: TGCAGTGCTGCAAGGGGAGCGGGAGACAATGAGCAGTTCTTC

d_call: .
j_call: TRBJ2-7
clone_size: .
v_call: TRBV6-5
cdr3_aa: CASSYSNPGEQYF
cdr3_nt: TGTGCCAGCAGTTACTCGAACCCTGGAGAGCAGTACTTC